The entry that follows covers one TCR beta chain sequence. The sample is drawn from a study of T cell changes during pregnancy in multiple sclerosis. CDR3 size: 17 residues. CDR1 is MNHEY and CDR2 is SMNVEV in the germline V gene (reference sequence). Germline trimming cut 4 bases from V and 3 bases from J; bases unmatched to any gene: 11. The assay was immunoSEQ multiplex PCR, and TCRdb's table has in-frame clones only and misses some. The data show some 100,000 clones, roughly 93% seen once. The input for sequencing was peripheral blood, taken before pregnancy. The source of this sequence is a female donor with multiple sclerosis, enrolled in a pregnancy study. The chain is built from TRBV27 and TRBJ2-1; 8 bases match TRBD1. The CDR3 sequence is CASSWSRGTGYYNEQFF. The CDR3 DNA sequence: TGTGCCAGCAGTTGGAGCCGGGGGACAGGCTACTACAATGAGCAGTTCTTC.